The rows below give T cell receptor beta chains drawn from one sample of a study of response to subunit inactivated influenza vaccine. TCRdb used MiXCR to reprocess the RT-PCR reads, holding one entry per CDR3 protein. In the table there are hundreds of thousands of distinct CDR3 sequences, roughly 12% of which are singletons. The source material was PBMCs from blood, sampled on the day of vaccination. The origin of the receptors is a man aged 45 to 65 who received an inactivated influenza vaccine. Both conserved end residues are trimmed from each CDR3. D genes are given only for firm matches. Size is stated for part of the rows, as once, few or many counts, or as a class when the clone is expanded.

clone_size v_call d_call cdr3_aa
once TRBV18 - ASSFSVEQPQH
- TRBV20-1 TRBD1 SARPDRGNVYEQY
once TRBV4-2 - ASSQDRAAFPSGQF
- TRBV20-1 - SADPRGAFGNSPLH
- TRBV4-2 - ASSQDLGNGYT
few TRBV27 - ASSLYRTTNYGYT
- TRBV2 - ASLQLHLEQY
few TRBV28 - ASSPGGASEKLF
- TRBV5-5 TRBD1 ASSIRQGPPSEQY
- TRBV14 - ASSQVAGSPGELF
- TRBV5-1 - ASSLGGTTNTGELF
few TRBV27 - ASSSPGSNQPQH
many TRBV29-1 TRBD1 SVDTGTGVGYT
- TRBV7-9 TRBD1 ASLGQGAITEAF
few TRBV30 - AWRKGQYNEQF
few TRBV18 TRBD1 ASSTGEGYGYT
few TRBV7-9 - ASSAGQLPSYEQY
few TRBV20-1 - SARGGLGTRDETQY
- TRBV7-3 - ASSKGGISTGELF
- TRBV24-1 - ATSDPPSTGRYEQY
few TRBV5-5 - ASSLISGSYEQY
many TRBV7-9 - ASSLTREGTDTQY
few TRBV7-9 - ASSLGPGNTNEKLF
- TRBV5-1 - ASSPGAVTWVGAYEQY
few TRBV5-1 - ASSVGPGSANYGYT
many TRBV29-1 TRBD1 SVMTGGSGNTIY
many TRBV9 - ASSVVGSLYNEQF
few TRBV3-1 - ASSLLDGGFTEAF
- TRBV7-9 - ASRGWGSGTDTQY
- TRBV14 TRBD1 ASSPHLGQGTDGYT
many TRBV15 TRBD2 ATSRDRLAGGNEQF
few TRBV7-3 - ASSGGQFSYNEQF
- TRBV20-1 - SASNRGAYGYT
many TRBV6-1 TRBD2 ASLLAGGTDTQY
few TRBV7-2 TRBD1 ASSPGTGRDTIY
- TRBV20-1 - SASVVLQSSGYT
few TRBV14 - ASSQERRVSEQY
many TRBV29-1 - SVEVHPNQPQH
few TRBV7-7 TRBD1 ASSTMTGRTGELF
- TRBV4-2 TRBD1 ASSFPDRARNEQF
- TRBV6-1 - ASNPGRIYGYT
many TRBV4-3 - ASSRSRQTIYEQY
few TRBV7-9 - ASSLAGRATTDTQY
few TRBV28 TRBD2 ASRSSGSRNEQY
- TRBV28 - ASSPLGGADETQY
few TRBV2 - ASSEAVQKNSPLH
- TRBV4-3 - ASSQDRALPGELF
few TRBV5-1 TRBD1 ASSLRRTGVTGELF
- TRBV5-5 - ASRATPGRSTDTQY
- TRBV30 - AWSESYGYT
- TRBV20-1 - SARDLGQLMNTEAF
few TRBV28 TRBD2 ASSLSLAGDDTQY
few TRBV7-9 - ASSARESTAYEQY
- TRBV6-2/TRBV6-3 - ASTLEQGGTYEQY
few TRBV20-1 - SARETTREETQY